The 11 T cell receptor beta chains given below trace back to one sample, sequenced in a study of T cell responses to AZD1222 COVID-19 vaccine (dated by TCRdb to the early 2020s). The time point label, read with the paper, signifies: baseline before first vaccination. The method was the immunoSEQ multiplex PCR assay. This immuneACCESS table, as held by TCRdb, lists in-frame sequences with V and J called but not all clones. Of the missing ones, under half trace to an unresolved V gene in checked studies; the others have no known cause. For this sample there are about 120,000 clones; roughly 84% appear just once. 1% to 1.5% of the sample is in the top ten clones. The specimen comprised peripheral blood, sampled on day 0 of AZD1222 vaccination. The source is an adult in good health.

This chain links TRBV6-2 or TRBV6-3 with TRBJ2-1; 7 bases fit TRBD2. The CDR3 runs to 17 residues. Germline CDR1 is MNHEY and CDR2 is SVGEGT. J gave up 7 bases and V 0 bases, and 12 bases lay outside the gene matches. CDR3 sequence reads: CASSYSMLKRGGNEQFF. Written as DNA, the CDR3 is TGTGCCAGCAGTTACTCGATGTTAAAGAGGGGAGGGAATGAGCAGTTCTTC.

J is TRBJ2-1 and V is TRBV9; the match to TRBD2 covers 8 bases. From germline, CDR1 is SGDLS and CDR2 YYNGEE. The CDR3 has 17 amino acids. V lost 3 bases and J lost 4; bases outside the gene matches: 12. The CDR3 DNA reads TGTGCCAGCAGCGGGACCGGGGGGGGCTCGGGTTACAATGAGCAGTTCTTC. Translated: CASSGTGGGSGYNEQFF.

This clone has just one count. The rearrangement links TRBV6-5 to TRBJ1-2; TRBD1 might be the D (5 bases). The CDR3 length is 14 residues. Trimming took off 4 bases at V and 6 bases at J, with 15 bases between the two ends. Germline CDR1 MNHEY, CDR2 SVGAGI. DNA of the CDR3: TGTGCCAGCAGTTCCGGTTTCGGGGGGAATGGCTACACCTTC. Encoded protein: CASSSGFGGNGYTF.

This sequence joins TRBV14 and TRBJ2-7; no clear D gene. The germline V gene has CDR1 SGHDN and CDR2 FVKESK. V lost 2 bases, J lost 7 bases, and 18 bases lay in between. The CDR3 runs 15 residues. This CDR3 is CASSQFGGSTMEQYF. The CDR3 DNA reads TGTGCCAGCAGCCAATTCGGCGGATCTACTATGGAGCAGTACTTC. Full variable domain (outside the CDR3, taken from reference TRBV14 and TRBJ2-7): EAGVTQFPSHSVIEKGQTVTLRCDPISGHDNLYWYRRVMGKEIKFLLHFVKESKQDESGMPNNRFLAERTGGTYSTLKVQPAELEDSGVYFCASSQFGGSTMEQYFGPGTRLTVT.

CDR3 bases: TGCGCCAGCAGCCAAGAACTAAGACAGGGAGGTTCACCCCTCCACTTT. Residues: CASSQELRQGGSPLHF. The V gene is TRBV4-3, the J gene TRBJ1-6, with 7 bases fitting TRBD1. J gave up 9 bases and V 0 bases, and 8 bases lay outside the gene matches. Germline-derived CDR1 and CDR2 are LGHNA and YSLEER. This CDR3 has 16 amino acids.

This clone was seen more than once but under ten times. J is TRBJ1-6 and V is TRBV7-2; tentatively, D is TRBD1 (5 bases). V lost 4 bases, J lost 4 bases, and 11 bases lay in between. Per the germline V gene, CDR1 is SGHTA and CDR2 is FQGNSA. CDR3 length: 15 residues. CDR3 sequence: CASSSRQRYNSPLHF. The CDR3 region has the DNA TGTGCCAGCAGCTCCCGACAGAGATATAATTCACCCCTCCACTTT.

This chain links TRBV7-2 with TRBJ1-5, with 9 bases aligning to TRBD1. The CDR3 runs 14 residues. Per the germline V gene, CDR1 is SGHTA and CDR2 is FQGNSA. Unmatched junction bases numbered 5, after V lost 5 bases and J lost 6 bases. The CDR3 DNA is TGTGCCAGCAGCCAGGGACAGGGTGTTCAGCCCCAGCATTTT. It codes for CASSQGQGVQPQHF.

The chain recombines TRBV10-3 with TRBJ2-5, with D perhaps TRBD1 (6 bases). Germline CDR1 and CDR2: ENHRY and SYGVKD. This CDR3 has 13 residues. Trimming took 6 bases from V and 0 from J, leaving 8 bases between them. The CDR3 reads CAIRDRYQETQYF. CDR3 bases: TGTGCCATCAGAGACAGGTACCAAGAGACCCAGTACTTC.

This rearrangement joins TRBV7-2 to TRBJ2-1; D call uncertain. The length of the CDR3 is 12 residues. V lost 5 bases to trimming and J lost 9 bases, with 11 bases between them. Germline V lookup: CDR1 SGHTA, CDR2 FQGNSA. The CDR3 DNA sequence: TGTGCCAGCAGCCACGTTTGGGGTGAGCAGTTCTTC. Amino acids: CASSHVWGEQFF.

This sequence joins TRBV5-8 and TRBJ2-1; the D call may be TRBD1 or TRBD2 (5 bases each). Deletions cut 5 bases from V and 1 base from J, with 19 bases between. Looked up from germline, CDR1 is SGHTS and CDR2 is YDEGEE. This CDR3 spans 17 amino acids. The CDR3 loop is CASSSLPGTGSYNEQFF. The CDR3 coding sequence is TGTGCCAGCAGTTCCCTGCCCGGGACCGGGTCCTACAATGAGCAGTTCTTC.

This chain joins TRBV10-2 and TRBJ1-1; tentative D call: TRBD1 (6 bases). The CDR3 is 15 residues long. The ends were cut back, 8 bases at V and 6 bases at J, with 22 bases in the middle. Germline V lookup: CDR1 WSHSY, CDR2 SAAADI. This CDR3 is CASAQGSLFRAEAFF. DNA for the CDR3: TGCGCCAGCGCACAGGGATCCCTGTTTCGCGCTGAAGCTTTCTTT.